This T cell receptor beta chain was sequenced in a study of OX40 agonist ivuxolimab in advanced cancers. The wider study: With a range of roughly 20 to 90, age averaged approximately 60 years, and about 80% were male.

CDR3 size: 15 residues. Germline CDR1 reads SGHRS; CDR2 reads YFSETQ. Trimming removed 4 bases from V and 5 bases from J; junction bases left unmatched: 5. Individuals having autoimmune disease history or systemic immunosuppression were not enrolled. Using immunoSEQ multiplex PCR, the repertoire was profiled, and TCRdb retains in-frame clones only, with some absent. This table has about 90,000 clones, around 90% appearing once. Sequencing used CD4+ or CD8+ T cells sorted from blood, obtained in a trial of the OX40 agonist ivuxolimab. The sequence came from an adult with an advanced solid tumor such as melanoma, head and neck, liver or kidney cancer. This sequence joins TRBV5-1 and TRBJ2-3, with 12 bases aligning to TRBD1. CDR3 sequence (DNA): TGCGCCAGCAGCCAGGGGGACAGGGGGCGAGATACGCAGTATTTT. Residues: CASSQGDRGRDTQYF.